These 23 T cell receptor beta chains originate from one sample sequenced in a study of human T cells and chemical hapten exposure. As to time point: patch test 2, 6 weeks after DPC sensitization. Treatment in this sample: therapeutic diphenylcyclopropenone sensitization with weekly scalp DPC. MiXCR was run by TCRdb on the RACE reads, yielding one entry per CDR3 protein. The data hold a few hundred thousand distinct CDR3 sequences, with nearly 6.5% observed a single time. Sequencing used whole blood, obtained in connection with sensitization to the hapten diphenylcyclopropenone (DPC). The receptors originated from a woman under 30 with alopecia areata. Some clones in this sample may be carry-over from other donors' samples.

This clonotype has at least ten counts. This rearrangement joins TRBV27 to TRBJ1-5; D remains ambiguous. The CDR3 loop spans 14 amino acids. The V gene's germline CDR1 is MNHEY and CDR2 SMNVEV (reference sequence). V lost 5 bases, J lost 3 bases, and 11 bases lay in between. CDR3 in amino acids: CASSVGGLNQPQHF. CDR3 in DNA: TGTGCCAGCAGTGTAGGAGGACTCAATCAGCCCCAGCATTTT.

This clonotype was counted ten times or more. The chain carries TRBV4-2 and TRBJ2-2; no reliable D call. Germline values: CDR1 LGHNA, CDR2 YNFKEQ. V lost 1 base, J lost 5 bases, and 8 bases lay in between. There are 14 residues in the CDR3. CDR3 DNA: TGTGCCAGCAGCCAAGGGGAAACGACCGGGGAGCTGTTTTTT. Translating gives CASSQGETTGELFF.

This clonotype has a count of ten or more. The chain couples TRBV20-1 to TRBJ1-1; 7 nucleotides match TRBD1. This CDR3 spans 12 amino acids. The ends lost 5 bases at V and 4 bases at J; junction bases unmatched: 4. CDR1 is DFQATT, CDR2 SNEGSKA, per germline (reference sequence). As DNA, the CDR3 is TGCAGTGCTCAGACAGGGAGCACTGAAGCTTTCTTT. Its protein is CSAQTGSTEAFF.

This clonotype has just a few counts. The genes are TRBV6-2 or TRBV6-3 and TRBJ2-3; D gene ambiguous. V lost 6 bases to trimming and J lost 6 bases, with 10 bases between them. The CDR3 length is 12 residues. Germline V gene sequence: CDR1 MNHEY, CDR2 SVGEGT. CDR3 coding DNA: TGTGCCAGCAGGGACCCACGTGATACGCAGTATTTT. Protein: CASRDPRDTQYF.

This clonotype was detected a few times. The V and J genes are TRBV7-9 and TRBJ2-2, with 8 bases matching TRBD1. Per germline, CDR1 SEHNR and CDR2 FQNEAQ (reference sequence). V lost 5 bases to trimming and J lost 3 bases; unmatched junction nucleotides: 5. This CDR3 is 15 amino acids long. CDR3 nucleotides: TGTGCCAGCAGCCCAGGGGGCGCGCACACCGGGGAGCTGTTTTTT. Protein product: CASSPGGAHTGELFF.

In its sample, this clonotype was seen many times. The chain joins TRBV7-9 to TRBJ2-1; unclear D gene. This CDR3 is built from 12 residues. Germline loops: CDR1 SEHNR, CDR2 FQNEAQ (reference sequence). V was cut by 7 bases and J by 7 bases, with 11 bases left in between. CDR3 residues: CASISYGNEQFF. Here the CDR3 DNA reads TGTGCCAGCATCTCGTACGGGAATGAGCAGTTCTTC.

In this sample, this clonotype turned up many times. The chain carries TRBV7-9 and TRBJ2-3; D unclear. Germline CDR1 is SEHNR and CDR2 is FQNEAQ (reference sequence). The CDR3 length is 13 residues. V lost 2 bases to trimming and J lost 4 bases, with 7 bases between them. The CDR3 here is CASSLTLSDTQYF. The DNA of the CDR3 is TGTGCCAGCAGCTTAACTCTCTCAGATACGCAGTATTTT.

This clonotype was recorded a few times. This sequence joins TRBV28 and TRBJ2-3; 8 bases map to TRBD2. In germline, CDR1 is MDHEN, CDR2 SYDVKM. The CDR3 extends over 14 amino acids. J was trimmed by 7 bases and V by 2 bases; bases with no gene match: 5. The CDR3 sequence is CASSLRGGPNTQYF. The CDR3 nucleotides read TGTGCCAGCAGTTTACGGGGGGGCCCGAATACGCAGTATTTT.

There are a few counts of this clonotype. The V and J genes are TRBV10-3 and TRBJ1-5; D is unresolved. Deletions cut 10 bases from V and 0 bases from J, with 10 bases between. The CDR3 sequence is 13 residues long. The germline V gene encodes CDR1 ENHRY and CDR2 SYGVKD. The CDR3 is CATGADSNQPQHF. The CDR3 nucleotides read TGTGCCACCGGCGCAGATAGCAATCAGCCCCAGCATTTT.

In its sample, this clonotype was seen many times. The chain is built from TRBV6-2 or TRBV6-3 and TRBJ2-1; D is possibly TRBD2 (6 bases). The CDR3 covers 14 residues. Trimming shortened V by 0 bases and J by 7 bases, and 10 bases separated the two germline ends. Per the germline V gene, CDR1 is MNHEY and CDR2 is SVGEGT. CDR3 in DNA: TGTGCCAGCAGTTACTCATCTGGGGGGAATGAGCAGTTCTTC. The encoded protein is CASSYSSGGNEQFF.

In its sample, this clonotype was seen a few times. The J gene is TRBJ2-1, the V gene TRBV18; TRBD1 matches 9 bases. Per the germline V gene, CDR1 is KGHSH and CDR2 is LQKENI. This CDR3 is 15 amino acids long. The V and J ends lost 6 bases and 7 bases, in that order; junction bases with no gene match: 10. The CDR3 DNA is TGTGCCAGCTCCCCGGGACAGGGAAAGGGGAATGAGCAGTTCTTC. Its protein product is CASSPGQGKGNEQFF.

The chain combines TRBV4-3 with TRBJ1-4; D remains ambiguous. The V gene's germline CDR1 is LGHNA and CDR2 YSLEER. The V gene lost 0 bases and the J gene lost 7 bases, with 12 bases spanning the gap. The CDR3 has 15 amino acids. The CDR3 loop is CASSQESRFREKLFF. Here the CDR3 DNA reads TGCGCCAGCAGCCAAGAATCGAGGTTCCGTGAAAAACTGTTTTTT.

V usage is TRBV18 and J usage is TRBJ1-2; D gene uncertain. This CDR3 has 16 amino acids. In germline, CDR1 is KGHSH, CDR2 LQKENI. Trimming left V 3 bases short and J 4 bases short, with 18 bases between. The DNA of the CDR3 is TGTGCCAGCTCACCTTCTTCGACCCGCTCACCCTATGGCTACACCTTC. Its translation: CASSPSSTRSPYGYTF.

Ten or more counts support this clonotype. The CDR3 coding sequence is TGTGCCAGCAGCCCGCCCCAGGGAGGGACTGAAGCTTTCTTT. Encoded protein: CASSPPQGGTEAFF. This chain links TRBV7-9 with TRBJ1-1, with D perhaps matching TRBD1 (5 bases). V lost 5 bases to trimming and J lost 5 bases, with 15 bases between them. CDR3 size: 14 residues. The germline V gene has CDR1 SEHNR and CDR2 FQNEAQ (reference sequence).

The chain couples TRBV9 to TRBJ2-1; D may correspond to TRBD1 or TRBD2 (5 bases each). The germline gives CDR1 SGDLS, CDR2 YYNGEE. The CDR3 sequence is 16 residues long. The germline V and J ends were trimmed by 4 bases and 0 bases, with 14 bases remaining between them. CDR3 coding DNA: TGTGCCAGCAGCCGCCGGGACCAGAGCTCCTACAATGAGCAGTTCTTC. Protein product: CASSRRDQSSYNEQFF.

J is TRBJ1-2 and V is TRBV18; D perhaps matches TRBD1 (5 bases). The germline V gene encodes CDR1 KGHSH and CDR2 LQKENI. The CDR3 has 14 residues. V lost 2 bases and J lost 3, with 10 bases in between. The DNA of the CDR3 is TGTGCCAGCTCACCAAGCGGGGGGGACTATGGCTACACCTTC. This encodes CASSPSGGDYGYTF.

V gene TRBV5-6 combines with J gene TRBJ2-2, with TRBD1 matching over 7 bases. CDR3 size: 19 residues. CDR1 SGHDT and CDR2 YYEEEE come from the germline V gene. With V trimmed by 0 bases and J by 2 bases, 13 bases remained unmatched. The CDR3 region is CASSLEGVPPGGNTGELFF. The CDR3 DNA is TGTGCCAGCAGCTTGGAGGGAGTTCCCCCAGGGGGAAACACCGGGGAGCTGTTTTTT.

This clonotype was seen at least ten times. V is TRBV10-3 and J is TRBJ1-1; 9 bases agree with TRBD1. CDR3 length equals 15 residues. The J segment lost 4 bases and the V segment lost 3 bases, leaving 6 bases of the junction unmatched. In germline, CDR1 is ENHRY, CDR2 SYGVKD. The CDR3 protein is CAISDNRGQGTEAFF. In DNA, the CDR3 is TGTGCCATCAGTGATAACAGGGGGCAGGGCACTGAAGCTTTCTTT.

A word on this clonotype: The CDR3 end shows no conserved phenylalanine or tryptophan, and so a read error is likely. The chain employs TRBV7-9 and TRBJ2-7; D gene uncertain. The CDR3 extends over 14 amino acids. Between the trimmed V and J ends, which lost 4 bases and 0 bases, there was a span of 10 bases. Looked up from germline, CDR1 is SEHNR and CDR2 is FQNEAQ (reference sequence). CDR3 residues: CASSSDRISYEQYY. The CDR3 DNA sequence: TGTGCCAGCAGCTCGGACCGGATCTCCTACGAGCAGTACTAC.

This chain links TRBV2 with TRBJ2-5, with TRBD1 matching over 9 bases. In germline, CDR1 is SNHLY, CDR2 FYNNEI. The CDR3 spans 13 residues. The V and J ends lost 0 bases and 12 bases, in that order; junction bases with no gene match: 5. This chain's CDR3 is CASSEARDRVKYF. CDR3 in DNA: TGTGCCAGCAGTGAAGCGAGGGACAGGGTGAAGTACTTC.

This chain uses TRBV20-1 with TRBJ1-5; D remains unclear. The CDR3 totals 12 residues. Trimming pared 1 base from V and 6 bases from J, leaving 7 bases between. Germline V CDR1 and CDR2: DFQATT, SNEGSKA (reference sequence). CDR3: CSARASLQPQHF. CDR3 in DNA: TGCAGTGCTAGAGCATCCCTTCAGCCCCAGCATTTT.

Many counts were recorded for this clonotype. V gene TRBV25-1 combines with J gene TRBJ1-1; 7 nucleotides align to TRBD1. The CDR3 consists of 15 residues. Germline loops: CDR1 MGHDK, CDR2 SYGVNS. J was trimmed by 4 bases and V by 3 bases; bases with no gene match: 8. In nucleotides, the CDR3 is TGTGCCAGCAGTGATACAGGGGCGGGAGGCACTGAAGCTTTCTTT. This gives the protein CASSDTGAGGTEAFF. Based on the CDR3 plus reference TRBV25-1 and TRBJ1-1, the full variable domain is EADIYQTPRYLVIGTGKKITLECSQTMGHDKMYWYQQDPGMELHLIHYSYGVNSTEKGDLSSESTVSRIRTEHFPLTLESARPSHTSQYLCASSDTGAGGTEAFFGQGTRLTVV.

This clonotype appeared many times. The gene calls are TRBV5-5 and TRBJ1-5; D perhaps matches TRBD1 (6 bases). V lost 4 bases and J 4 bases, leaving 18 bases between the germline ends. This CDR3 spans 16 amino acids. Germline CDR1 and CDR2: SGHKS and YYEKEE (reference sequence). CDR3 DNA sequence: TGTGCCAGCAGCGAAGCCGTTCAGGGGTGGAATCAGCCCCAGCATTTT. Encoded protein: CASSEAVQGWNQPQHF.